This entry features one T cell receptor beta chain sequence. Per germline, CDR1 SEHNR and CDR2 FQNEAQ (reference sequence). Trimming removed 5 bases at V and 2 bases at J, with 12 bases between. The CDR3 has 14 amino acids. In the study's own analysis: Reference gene primer amplification in the assay estimated nucleated cell counts. Sequencing used immunoSEQ multiplex PCR; TCRdb keeps in-frame clones, though not all of them. D and trimming come from the DNA, and the V and J calls and clone size come from that table. The table lists more than 200,000 clones, approximately 90% of them singletons, with under 6.5% in the top ten. The sample belongs to a study of blood T cell repertoires in COVID-19. The overall study: COVID-19 samples collected from the United States, Italy and Spain covered acute and convalescent phases.

Adults between roughly 18 and 89 years of age took part from some 25 US areas. The J gene is TRBJ1-1, the V gene TRBV7-9; D is possibly TRBD1 (5 bases). The source of this sequence is a woman in her 30s with acute COVID-19. The source material was PBMCs or T cells enriched from blood (not recorded which). The CDR3 sequence is CASSATGKNTEAFF. For the CDR3, the DNA is TGTGCCAGCAGCGCCACAGGAAAAAACACTGAAGCTTTCTTT.